This entry lists 20 T cell receptor beta chains sequenced from one sample in a study of blood T cells in healthy people across ages. A second PCR of roughly 6 to 12 cycles used a sample-barcoded 5' primer and a J-beta primer mix. TCRdb re-derived calls from the 5' RACE reads in MiXCR, one entry per CDR3 protein. The sample shows 2 million or so distinct CDR3 sequences, approximately 50% of them seen only once. The sample comprised blood. The receptors originated from a woman in her forties in good health.

This clonotype was detected a few times. The V call is TRBV2, the J call TRBJ2-1; 11 nucleotides match TRBD2. Trimming removed 4 bases from V and 2 bases from J; junction bases left unmatched: 1. Germline CDR1 and CDR2: SNHLY and FYNNEI. CDR3 size: 15 residues. The CDR3 DNA follows: TGTGCCAGCAGTGCGGGACTAGCGGCCTACAATGAGCAGTTCTTC. The encoded protein is CASSAGLAAYNEQFF.

This chain joins TRBV12-3 or TRBV12-4 and TRBJ2-3, with D perhaps TRBD2 (6 bases). With 4 bases removed from V and 2 bases from J, the gap between germline ends came to 13 bases. CDR3 length equals 15 residues. CDR3 bases: TGTGCCAGCAGTTCCCGGGGGAGGTACACAGATACGCAGTATTTT. This gives the protein CASSSRGRYTDTQYF.

The rearrangement uses TRBV7-2 and TRBJ2-4; 7 bases agree with TRBD2. From germline, CDR1 is SGHTA and CDR2 FQGNSA. V shed 5 bases, J shed 6 bases, and the junction held 7 bases outside the gene matches. This CDR3 spans 14 amino acids. Written as DNA, the CDR3 is TGTGCCAGCAGCCCAGCGGGGAACATAAACATTCAGTACTTC. Amino acid sequence: CASSPAGNINIQYF.

V usage is TRBV6-6 and J usage is TRBJ1-2; 7 bases fit TRBD1. The CDR3 spans 15 residues. Germline V gives CDR1 MNHNY, CDR2 SVGAGI (reference sequence). V shed 2 bases, J shed 2 bases, and the junction held 5 bases outside the gene matches. DNA of the CDR3: TGTGCCAGCAGTTACGAGGGCAGGGGGAACTATGGCTACACCTTC. Protein product: CASSYEGRGNYGYTF.

The chain has TRBV7-2 and TRBJ2-5, with TRBD1 matching over 8 bases. The trim removed 1 base at V and 11 bases at J, leaving 12 bases unmatched. The CDR3 is 15 amino acids. Germline V gene sequence: CDR1 SGHTA, CDR2 FQGNSA. The CDR3 spells CASSLGTGTYNEQYF. CDR3 bases: TGTGCCAGCAGCTTAGGGACAGGGACTTACAATGAGCAGTACTTC.

The chain recombines TRBV7-2 with TRBJ1-2; no firm D call. V was shortened by 3 bases and J by 4 bases, with 9 bases between the two germline ends. Germline V gives CDR1 SGHTA, CDR2 FQGNSA. The CDR3 has 13 amino acids. The CDR3: CASSFDTGYGYTF. The CDR3 DNA sequence: TGTGCCAGCAGCTTCGACACGGGCTATGGCTACACCTTC.

V usage is TRBV28 and J usage is TRBJ2-7, with 7 nucleotides matching TRBD1. Trimming at V came to 1 base and at J to 5 bases, leaving 8 bases not matched to a gene. The CDR3 is 15 residues long. Germline assignment: CDR1 MDHEN and CDR2 SYDVKM. CDR3 nucleotides: TGTGCCAGCAGTTTATTCAGGGGGTACAGCCACGAGCAGTACTTC. This codes for CASSLFRGYSHEQYF.

V is TRBV27 and J is TRBJ1-5; D is unclear. From germline, CDR1 is MNHEY and CDR2 SMNVEV (reference sequence). There are 14 residues in the CDR3. The V gene lost 0 bases and the J gene lost 9 bases, with 12 bases spanning the gap. CDR3: CASSLSGYPAPQHF. CDR3 coding DNA: TGTGCCAGCAGTTTATCGGGGTATCCAGCGCCCCAGCATTTT.

The table lists this clonotype with a few counts. J is TRBJ2-5 and V is TRBV29-1; D is unclear. The CDR3 consists of 13 residues. Germline CDR1 reads SQVTM; CDR2 reads ANQGSEA. V lost 1 base and J lost 1, with 7 bases in between. The CDR3 sequence: CSVEGPSQETQYF. The CDR3 region has the DNA TGCAGCGTTGAAGGGCCGAGCCAAGAGACCCAGTACTTC.

This clonotype was counted a few times. This rearrangement joins TRBV5-1 to TRBJ2-1; 9 bases match TRBD1. The V and J ends lost 3 bases and 6 bases, in that order; junction bases with no gene match: 7. Germline V gives CDR1 SGHRS, CDR2 YFSETQ. The CDR3 runs to 15 residues. CDR3 in DNA: TGCGCCAGCAGCTCTTACAGGGGGCTACGCAATGAGCAGTTCTTC. Translating it yields CASSSYRGLRNEQFF.

To note about this clonotype: The junction departs from the called germline gene at one end, perhaps through a read error. The V call is TRBV6-2 or TRBV6-3, the J call TRBJ2-1; no reliable D call. CDR3 length equals 14 residues. Germline values: CDR1 MNHEY, CDR2 SVGEGT. Written as DNA, the CDR3 is TGTGCCAGCAGTGACTCGAGAGTAAGGAATGAGCAGTTCTTC. This translates into CASSDSRVRNEQFF.

This clonotype was picked up a small number of times. The chain is built from TRBV15 and TRBJ2-5; 11 nucleotides align to TRBD2. V dropped 1 base and J dropped 5; count of bases not matched to a gene: 3. Germline assignment: CDR1 LNHNV and CDR2 YYDKDF (reference sequence). The CDR3 is 15 amino acids. Written as DNA, the CDR3 is TGTGCCACCAGCAGAGGACTAGCGGGGAGGGAGACCCAGTACTTC. Its protein product is CATSRGLAGRETQYF.

This chain connects TRBV6-6 to TRBJ1-5; D is perhaps TRBD1 (5 bases). This CDR3 contains 13 residues. The V end lost 10 bases, the J end lost 2 bases, and 12 bases lay between the germline ends. Looked up from germline, CDR1 is MNHNY and CDR2 is SVGAGI (reference sequence). CDR3 amino acids: CATRGGGNQPQHF. In DNA form, the CDR3 reads TGTGCCACTAGGGGAGGGGGCAATCAGCCCCAGCATTTT.

This chain links TRBV14 with TRBJ2-1; D unclear. CDR1 is SGHDN, CDR2 FVKESK, per germline. The CDR3 loop spans 18 amino acids. V gave up 1 base and J gave up 4 bases, with 20 bases separating them. CDR3: CASSQARVATQPYNEQFF. Written as DNA, the CDR3 is TGTGCCAGCAGCCAAGCACGCGTGGCTACACAACCTTACAATGAGCAGTTCTTC.

The V gene is TRBV6-5, the J gene TRBJ2-1; TRBD1 matches 9 bases. The V gene end was trimmed by 8 bases and the J gene end by 4 bases; junction bases not matched to a gene: 3. The germline CDR1 and CDR2 sequences are MNHEY and SVGAGI. This CDR3 is 13 amino acids long. The CDR3 protein is CASPDRGYNEQFF. The CDR3 coding sequence is TGTGCCAGCCCGGACAGGGGATACAATGAGCAGTTCTTC.

The J gene is TRBJ1-2, the V gene TRBV9, with 9 bases lining up with TRBD1. V shed 4 bases, J shed 5 bases, and the junction held 3 bases outside the gene matches. CDR3 length: 13 amino acids. Germline CDR1 SGDLS, CDR2 YYNGEE. The CDR3 DNA reads TGTGCCAGCAGCAACGACAGGGGGTATGGCTACACCTTC. Translated, it gives CASSNDRGYGYTF.

To note about this clonotype: One end of the junction is discordant with germline, which a read error may explain. The chain carries TRBV6-2 or TRBV6-3 and TRBJ2-4; D is uncertain. The DNA end is more similar to TRBJ2-7, so the J call may be wrong. The CDR3 contains 12 residues. Germline CDR1 reads MNHEY; CDR2 reads SVGEGT. The CDR3 region has the DNA TGTGCCAGCGGTTACGCAGCCTACGAGCAGTACTTC. Residues: CASGYAAYEQYF.

The rearrangement uses TRBV6-2 or TRBV6-3 and TRBJ2-7; possibly TRBD1 or TRBD2 for D (5 bases each). Germline V lookup: CDR1 MNHEY, CDR2 SVGEGT. V dropped 6 bases and J dropped 6 bases, with 12 bases sitting between them. There are 12 residues in the CDR3. The CDR3 DNA reads TGTGCCAGCAGACGCGCTGGGGGCGAGCAGTACTTC. Protein: CASRRAGGEQYF.

V usage is TRBV4-3 and J usage is TRBJ1-4; the match to TRBD1 covers 9 bases. After removal of 5 bases from V and 9 bases from J, the junction contained 10 bases not matched to a gene. The CDR3 spans 15 residues. The germline V gene has CDR1 LGHNA and CDR2 YSLEER. The CDR3 loop reads CASSSRQGEGKKLFF. The CDR3 nucleotides read TGCGCCAGCAGCTCCCGACAGGGGGAGGGGAAAAAACTGTTTTTT.

The genes are TRBV29-1 and TRBJ2-5; D is uncertain. The CDR3 runs to 12 residues. Trimming removed 4 bases from V and 2 bases from J, with 8 bases in between. CDR1 is SQVTM and CDR2 is ANQGSEA in the germline V gene. The CDR3, as DNA: TGCAGCGTTGGGGCCATTCAAGAGACCCAGTACTTC. It is translated as CSVGAIQETQYF.